Below, 9 T cell receptor beta chains from the same sample are listed, as sequenced in a study of cytomegalovirus exposure and HLA in healthy donors. It was with 60 Vbeta and 13 Jbeta primers that the PCR ran. Sequencing used immunoSEQ multiplex PCR; TCRdb keeps in-frame clones, though not all of them. The sample includes about 190,000 clones, around 82% of them seen just once. Sequenced sample: PBMCs. These receptors were collected from a woman between 25 and 40 years old in good health and CMV-seropositive.

The chain uses TRBV11-3 and TRBJ2-5, with 9 bases aligning to TRBD2. The CDR3 consists of 18 residues. Germline CDR1 and CDR2: SGHNT and YENEEA. J lost 1 base, V lost 5 bases, and 14 bases had no gene match. The CDR3 reads CASSRRISGSNAQETQYF. The CDR3 DNA follows: TGTGCCAGCAGCCGAAGGATTAGCGGGAGTAATGCCCAAGAGACCCAGTACTTC.

The rearrangement joins TRBV6-5 to TRBJ2-1; 11 bases agree with TRBD2. The CDR3 length is 16 residues. V shed 4 bases and J 5 bases; nucleotides not matched to a gene: 7. Germline CDR1 MNHEY, CDR2 SVGAGI. Written as DNA, the CDR3 is TGTGCCAGCAGTTCCCCCGGGACTAGCGGCCACAATGAGCAGTTCTTC. Protein: CASSSPGTSGHNEQFF.

The chain employs TRBV6-1 and TRBJ2-1, with 13 positions matching TRBD2. CDR3 length equals 14 residues. The germline CDR1 and CDR2 sequences are MNHNS and SASEGT. V was clipped by 11 bases and J by 7 bases; unmatched bases: 8. CDR3 DNA: TGTGCCGCGCCAGGGACTAGCGGGAATAATGAGCAGTTCTTC. The encoded protein is CAAPGTSGNNEQFF.

The chain links TRBV7-9 to TRBJ2-2; 8 nucleotides match TRBD2. With V trimmed by 2 bases and J by 4 bases, 6 bases remained unmatched. Germline CDR1 and CDR2: SEHNR and FQNEAQ (reference sequence). The CDR3 has 16 amino acids. CDR3 sequence (DNA): TGTGCCAGCAGCTTACGTGACGGGGGGGCCACCGGGGAGCTGTTTTTT. Residues: CASSLRDGGATGELFF.

This clone has only a few counts. This chain links TRBV7-3 with TRBJ2-1, with 7 bases matching TRBD1. CDR3 length: 13 residues. Per the germline V gene, CDR1 is SGHTA and CDR2 is FQGTGA. V dropped 5 bases and J dropped 10; count of bases not matched to a gene: 8. The CDR3 here is CASSPTGDGEQFF. The CDR3 DNA is TGTGCCAGCAGCCCTACAGGGGACGGCGAGCAGTTCTTC. Combining the CDR3 with reference TRBV7-3 and TRBJ2-1 gives the whole variable domain GAGVSQTPSNKVTEKGKYVELRCDPISGHTALYWYRQSLGQGPEFLIYFQGTGAADDSGLPNDRFFAVRPEGSVSTLKIQRTERGDSAVYLCASSPTGDGEQFFGPGTRLTVL.

This clone turned up a few times. The chain couples TRBV19 to TRBJ2-6; weak D call: TRBD1 (6 bases). Deletions cut 6 bases from V and 1 base from J, with 16 bases between. CDR1 LNHDA and CDR2 SQIVND come from the germline V gene (reference sequence). CDR3 size: 17 residues. DNA of the CDR3: TGTGCCAGTAGCCACTCCCCTAGGGGGTCTGGGGCCAACGTCCTGACTTTC. This gives the protein CASSHSPRGSGANVLTF.

The V call is TRBV4-2, the J call TRBJ1-6; 8 positions agree with TRBD1. The CDR3 is 16 amino acids. Per the germline V gene, CDR1 is LGHNA and CDR2 is YNFKEQ. With 2 bases clipped from V and 6 bases from J, the junction kept 6 bases outside the gene matches. The CDR3: CASSQPTGGGNSPLHF. The CDR3 bases are TGTGCCAGCAGCCAACCTACAGGGGGAGGTAATTCACCCCTCCACTTT.

This sequence joins TRBV19 and TRBJ1-6, with D tentatively TRBD1 (5 bases). Germline CDR1 reads LNHDA; CDR2 reads SQIVND (reference sequence). V dropped 5 bases and J dropped 0 bases, with 11 bases sitting between them. The CDR3 length is 16 residues. The CDR3 coding sequence is TGTGCCAGTAGTGGCAGGGATCGCTCCTATAATTCACCCCTCCACTTT. Translating it yields CASSGRDRSYNSPLHF.

The V gene is TRBV10-3, the J gene TRBJ2-7; D uncertain. The CDR3 is made up of 14 amino acids. Germline lookup yields CDR1 ENHRY and CDR2 SYGVKD. Trimming left V 3 bases short and J 2 bases short, with 11 bases between. The CDR3 DNA reads as TGTGCCATCAGTGAAATAACTACCGCCTACGAGCAGTACTTC. It codes for CAISEITTAYEQYF.